This T cell receptor (beta chain) was captured in a study of cytotoxic CD8 clonotypes in ibrutinib-treated CLL. Sequencing was performed with immunoSEQ multiplex PCR; in TCRdb, only in-frame clones are kept and a portion is missing. The top ten hold more than 7.5% of the sample, which has approximately 70,000 clones, around 81% seen once. On this clone: Its antigen is unidentified.

Study-level results: Clonality was higher at baseline than in age-matched healthy donors and tracked circulating CD8+ T-cell counts.

The V gene's germline CDR1 is SEHNR and CDR2 FQNEAQ (reference sequence). Trimming took off 0 bases at V and 10 bases at J, with 16 bases between the two ends. The CDR3 totals 16 residues. This sequence originates from a human donor with chronic lymphocytic leukemia. This chain uses TRBV7-9 with TRBJ1-6; no clear D gene. Sequencing was performed on PBMCs, taken at disease progression, from a patient treated with ibrutinib. The CDR3 reads CASSLAARGPGSPLHF. The CDR3, as DNA: TGTGCCAGCAGCTTAGCGGCGCGGGGTCCGGGATCACCCCTCCACTTT.